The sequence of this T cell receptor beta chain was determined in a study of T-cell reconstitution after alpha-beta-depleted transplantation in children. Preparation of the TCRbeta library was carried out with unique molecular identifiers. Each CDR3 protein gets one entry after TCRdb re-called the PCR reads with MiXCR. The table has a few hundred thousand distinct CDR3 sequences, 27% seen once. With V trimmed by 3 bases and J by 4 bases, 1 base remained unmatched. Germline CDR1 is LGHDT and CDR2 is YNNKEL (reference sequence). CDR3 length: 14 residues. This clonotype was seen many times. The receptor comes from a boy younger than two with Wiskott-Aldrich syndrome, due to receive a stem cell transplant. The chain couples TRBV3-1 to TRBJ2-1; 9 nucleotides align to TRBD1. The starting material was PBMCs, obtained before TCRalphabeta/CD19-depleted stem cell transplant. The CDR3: CASSQGTGYNEQFF. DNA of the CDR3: TGTGCCAGCAGCCAGGGGACAGGGTACAATGAGCAGTTCTTC.